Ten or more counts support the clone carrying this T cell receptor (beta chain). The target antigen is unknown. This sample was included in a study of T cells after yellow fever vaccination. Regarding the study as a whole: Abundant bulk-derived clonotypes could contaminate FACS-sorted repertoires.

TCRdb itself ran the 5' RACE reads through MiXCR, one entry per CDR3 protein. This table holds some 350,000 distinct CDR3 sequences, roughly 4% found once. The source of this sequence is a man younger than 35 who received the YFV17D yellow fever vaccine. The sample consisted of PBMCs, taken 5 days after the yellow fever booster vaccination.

The CDR3 bases are TGTGCCAGCAGCTTAGAACGGTACAATGAGCAGTTCTTC. As protein: CASSLERYNEQFF. The chain couples TRBV11-2 to TRBJ2-1; D is undetermined. The CDR3 loop spans 13 amino acids. Germline V gene lookup returns CDR1 SGHAT and CDR2 FQNNGV. With 0 bases removed from V and 4 bases from J, the gap between germline ends came to 4 bases.